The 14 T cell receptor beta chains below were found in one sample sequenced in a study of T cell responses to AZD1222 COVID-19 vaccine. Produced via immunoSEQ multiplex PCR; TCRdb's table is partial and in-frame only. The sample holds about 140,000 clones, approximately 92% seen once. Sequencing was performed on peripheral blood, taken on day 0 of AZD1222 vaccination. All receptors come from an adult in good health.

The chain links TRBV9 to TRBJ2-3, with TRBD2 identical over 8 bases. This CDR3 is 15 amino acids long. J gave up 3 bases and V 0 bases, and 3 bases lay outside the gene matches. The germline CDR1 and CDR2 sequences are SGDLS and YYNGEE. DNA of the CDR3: TGTGCCAGCAGCGTAGCCCCTAGCGGGACAGATACGCAGTATTTT. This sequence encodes CASSVAPSGTDTQYF.

The CDR3: CATSDQGQNYGYTF. The CDR3, as DNA: TGTGCCACCAGTGACCAGGGACAGAACTATGGCTACACCTTC. V gene TRBV24-1 combines with J gene TRBJ1-2, with 7 bases matching TRBD1. CDR1 and CDR2 (germline): KGHDR, SFDVKD. CDR3 size: 14 residues. The J segment lost 2 bases and the V segment lost 4 bases, leaving 3 bases of the junction unmatched.

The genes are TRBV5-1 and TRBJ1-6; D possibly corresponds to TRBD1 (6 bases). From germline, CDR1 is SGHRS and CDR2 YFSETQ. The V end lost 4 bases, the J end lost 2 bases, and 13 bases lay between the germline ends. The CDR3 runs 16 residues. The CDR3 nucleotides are TGCGCCAGCAGCCCTTCCGACAGGCCCTATAATTCACCCCTCCACTTT. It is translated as CASSPSDRPYNSPLHF.

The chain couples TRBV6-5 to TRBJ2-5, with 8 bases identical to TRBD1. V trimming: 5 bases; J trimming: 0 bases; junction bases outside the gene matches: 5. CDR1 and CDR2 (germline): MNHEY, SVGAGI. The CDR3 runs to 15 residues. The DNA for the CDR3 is TGTGCCAGCAGTCCGAGGACAGGGCACCAAGAGACCCAGTACTTC. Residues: CASSPRTGHQETQYF.

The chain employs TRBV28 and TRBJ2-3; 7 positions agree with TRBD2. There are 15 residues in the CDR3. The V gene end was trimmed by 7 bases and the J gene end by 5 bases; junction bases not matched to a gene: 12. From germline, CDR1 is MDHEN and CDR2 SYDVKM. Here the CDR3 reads CASINGGFSGDTQYF. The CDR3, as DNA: TGTGCCAGCATCAACGGGGGGTTCTCTGGAGATACGCAGTATTTT.

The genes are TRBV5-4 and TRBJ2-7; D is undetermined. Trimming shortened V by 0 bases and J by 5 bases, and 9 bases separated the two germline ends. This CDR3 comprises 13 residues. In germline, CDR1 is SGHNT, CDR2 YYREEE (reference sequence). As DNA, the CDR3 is TGTGCCAGCAGCTTGGCGTGGGTTGACGAGCAGTACTTC. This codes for CASSLAWVDEQYF.

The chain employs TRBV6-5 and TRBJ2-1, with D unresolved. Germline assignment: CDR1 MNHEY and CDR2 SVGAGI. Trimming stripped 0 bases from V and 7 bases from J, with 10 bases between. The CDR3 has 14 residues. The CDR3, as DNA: TGTGCCAGCAGTTACTCGAACAGAGAGAATGAGCAGTTCTTC. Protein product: CASSYSNRENEQFF.

The CDR3 DNA follows: TGTGCCAGCAGCGAAACAGGGTACAATTCACCCCTCCACTTT. It translates to CASSETGYNSPLHF. The V call is TRBV2, the J call TRBJ1-6, with D perhaps TRBD1 (6 bases). Germline V gives CDR1 SNHLY, CDR2 FYNNEI. With 6 bases removed from V and 7 bases from J, the gap between germline ends came to 13 bases. The CDR3 has 14 residues.

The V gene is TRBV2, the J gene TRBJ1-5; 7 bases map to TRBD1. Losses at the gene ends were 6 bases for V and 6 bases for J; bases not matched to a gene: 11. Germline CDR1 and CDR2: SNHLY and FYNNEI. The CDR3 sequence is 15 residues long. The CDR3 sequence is CASRDTGERRQPQHF. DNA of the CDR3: TGTGCCAGCAGGGACACAGGGGAACGTCGTCAGCCCCAGCATTTT.

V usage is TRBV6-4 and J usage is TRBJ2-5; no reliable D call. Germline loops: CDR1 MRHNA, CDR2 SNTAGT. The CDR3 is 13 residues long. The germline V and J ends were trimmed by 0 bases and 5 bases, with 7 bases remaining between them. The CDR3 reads CASSDSIGETQYF. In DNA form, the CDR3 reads TGTGCCAGCAGTGACTCGATAGGCGAGACCCAGTACTTC.

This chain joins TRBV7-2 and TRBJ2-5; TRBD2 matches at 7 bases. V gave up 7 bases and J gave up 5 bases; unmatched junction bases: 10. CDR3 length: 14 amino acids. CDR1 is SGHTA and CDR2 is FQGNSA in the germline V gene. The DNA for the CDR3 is TGTGCCAGCACCCCGGGAGGCGGCGGGGAGACCCAGTACTTC. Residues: CASTPGGGGETQYF.

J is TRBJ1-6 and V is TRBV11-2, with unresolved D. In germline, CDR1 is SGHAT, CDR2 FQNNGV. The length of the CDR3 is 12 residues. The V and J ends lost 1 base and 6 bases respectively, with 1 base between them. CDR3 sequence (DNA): TGTGCCAGCAGCTTAGCTAATTCACCCCTCCACTTT. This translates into CASSLANSPLHF.

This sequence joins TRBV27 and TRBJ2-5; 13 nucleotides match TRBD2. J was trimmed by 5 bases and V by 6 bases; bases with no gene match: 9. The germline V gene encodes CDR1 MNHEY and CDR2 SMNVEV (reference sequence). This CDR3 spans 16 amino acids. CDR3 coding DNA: TGTGCCAGCAGGAAAACTAGCGGGGGGGCTTTTGAGACCCAGTACTTC. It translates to CASRKTSGGAFETQYF.

CDR3 loop: CASSTMTANNYGYTF. The CDR3 nucleotides are TGTGCCAGTAGTACAATGACGGCGAATAACTATGGCTACACCTTC. The rearrangement joins TRBV19 to TRBJ1-2, with D unclear. The length of the CDR3 is 15 residues. Trimming removed 4 bases from V and 1 base from J, with 13 bases in between. CDR1 and CDR2 (germline): LNHDA, SQIVND (reference sequence).